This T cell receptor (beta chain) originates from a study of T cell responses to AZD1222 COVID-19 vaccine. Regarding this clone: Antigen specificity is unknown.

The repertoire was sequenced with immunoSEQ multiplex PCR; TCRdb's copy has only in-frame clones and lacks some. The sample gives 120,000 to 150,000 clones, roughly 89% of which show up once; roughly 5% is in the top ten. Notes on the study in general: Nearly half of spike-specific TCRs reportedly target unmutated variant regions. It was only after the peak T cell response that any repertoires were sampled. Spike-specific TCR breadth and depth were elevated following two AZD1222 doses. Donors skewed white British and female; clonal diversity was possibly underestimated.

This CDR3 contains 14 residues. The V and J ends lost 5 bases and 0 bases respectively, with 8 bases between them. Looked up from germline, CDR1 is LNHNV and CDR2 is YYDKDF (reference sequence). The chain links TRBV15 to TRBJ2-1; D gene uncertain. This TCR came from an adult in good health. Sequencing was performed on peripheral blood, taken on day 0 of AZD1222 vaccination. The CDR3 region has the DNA TGTGCCACCAGCGGCCACCTCTCCTACAATGAGCAGTTCTTC. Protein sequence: CATSGHLSYNEQFF. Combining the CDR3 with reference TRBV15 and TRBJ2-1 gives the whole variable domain DAMVIQNPRYQVTQFGKPVTLSCSQTLNHNVMYWYQQKSSQAPKLLFHYYDKDFNNEADTPDNFQSRRPNTSFCFLDIRSPGLGDTAMYLCATSGHLSYNEQFFGPGTRLTVL.